A single sample gave rise to the 32 T cell receptor beta chains below, sequenced in a study of OX40 agonist ivuxolimab in advanced cancers. Library preparation employed the immunoSEQ multiplex PCR assay. Here the immuneACCESS table is served through TCRdb, limited to in-frame sequences with V and J called. Missing clones are a known gap in these copies; in checked studies unresolved V genes cover under half, and the rest lacks a known reason. In all, the sample holds just under 85,000 clones, and approximately 84% of those were seen once. The leading ten clones occupy 6.5% to 8% of the sample. Source: CD4+ or CD8+ T cells sorted from blood, taken in a trial of the OX40 agonist ivuxolimab. All receptors come from an adult with an advanced solid tumor such as melanoma, head and neck, liver or kidney cancer.

The J gene is TRBJ2-1, the V gene TRBV19, with 8 bases matching TRBD2. J lost 6 bases, V lost 4 bases, and 11 bases had no gene match. Germline assignment: CDR1 LNHDA and CDR2 SQIVND (reference sequence). The CDR3 is 16 amino acids. The DNA of the CDR3 is TGTGCCAGTAGTAGTCCGGGACTAGTGGCTTTCAATGAGCAGTTCTTC. Translation: CASSSPGLVAFNEQFF.

The chain recombines TRBV14 with TRBJ2-5; 11 bases are shared with TRBD1. This CDR3 has 15 amino acids. Unmatched junction bases numbered 3, after V lost 2 bases and J lost 4 bases. Per germline, CDR1 SGHDN and CDR2 FVKESK. The CDR3 protein is CASSQQDRGLETQYF. In nucleotides, the CDR3 is TGTGCCAGCAGCCAACAGGACAGGGGGCTAGAGACCCAGTACTTC.

V gene TRBV5-4 combines with J gene TRBJ1-2, with 8 positions matching TRBD1. V was pared by 4 bases and J by 1 base, with 9 bases of the junction left unmatched. The V gene's germline CDR1 is SGHNT and CDR2 YYREEE (reference sequence). This CDR3 has 16 amino acids. CDR3 loop: CASSPGGDRSNYGYTF. CDR3 in DNA: TGTGCCAGCAGCCCAGGGGGGGACAGGAGTAACTATGGCTACACCTTC.

The chain joins TRBV2 to TRBJ2-2; D is tentatively TRBD1 or TRBD2 (5 bases each). Germline CDR1 is SNHLY and CDR2 is FYNNEI. Trimming shortened V by 5 bases and J by 5 bases, and 15 bases separated the two germline ends. The CDR3 contains 15 residues. The CDR3 spells CASSRGRALTGELFF. The CDR3 coding sequence is TGTGCCAGCAGTCGGGGCAGGGCTTTAACCGGGGAGCTGTTTTTT.

This sequence joins TRBV18 and TRBJ1-3, with TRBD1 as a possible D gene (6 bases). Germline assignment: CDR1 KGHSH and CDR2 LQKENI. The CDR3 runs 17 residues. V lost 3 bases to trimming and J lost 2 bases, with 17 bases between them. CDR3 loop: CASSPETGPPPGNTIYF. In DNA form, the CDR3 reads TGTGCCAGCTCACCCGAGACAGGCCCTCCACCTGGAAACACCATATATTTT.

In nucleotides, the CDR3 is TGCGCCAGCAGCCTGGGGGCGGGGGACTACACCTTC. This encodes CASSLGAGDYTF. This chain joins TRBV5-1 and TRBJ1-2; possible D gene TRBD1, 6 bases. The V and J ends lost 4 bases and 10 bases respectively, with 14 bases between them. CDR1 is SGHRS and CDR2 is YFSETQ in the germline V gene. This CDR3 comprises 12 residues.

This clone was picked up a small number of times. CDR3 DNA: TGTGCCAGCAGTTACTCAGCAGGGGGCAGCTATGGCTACACCTTC. Its protein is CASSYSAGGSYGYTF. J is TRBJ1-2 and V is TRBV6-6; 8 nucleotides match TRBD1. Germline V lookup: CDR1 MNHNY, CDR2 SVGAGI (reference sequence). The J segment lost 4 bases and the V segment lost 0 bases, leaving 4 bases of the junction unmatched. The CDR3 consists of 15 residues.

J is TRBJ1-1 and V is TRBV19; 8 bases map to TRBD1. With 9 bases clipped from V and 1 base from J, the junction kept 7 bases outside the gene matches. This CDR3 region has 14 residues. Germline loops: CDR1 LNHDA, CDR2 SQIVND (reference sequence). DNA for the CDR3: TGTGCCAGCCACCGACAGGGGTGGAACACTGAAGCTTTCTTT. It translates to CASHRQGWNTEAFF. Full variable domain (missing parts from reference TRBV19 and TRBJ1-1): DGGITQSPKYLFRKEGQNVTLSCEQNLNHDAMYWYRQDPGQGLRLIYYSQIVNDFQKGDIAEGYSVSREKKESFPLTVTSAQKNPTAFYLCASHRQGWNTEAFFGQGTRLTVV.

The rearrangement links TRBV5-8 to TRBJ2-3; a weak D match, TRBD1 (6 bases). V was pared by 4 bases and J by 6 bases, with 12 bases between. CDR3 length equals 13 residues. Germline values: CDR1 SGHTS, CDR2 YDEGEE. The CDR3 reads CASSRTVEDTQYF. CDR3 in DNA: TGTGCCAGCAGCCGGACAGTAGAGGATACGCAGTATTTT.

The genes are TRBV7-2 and TRBJ1-5; D unclear. The CDR3 contains 14 residues. Deletions cut 2 bases from V and 2 bases from J, with 7 bases between. From germline, CDR1 is SGHTA and CDR2 FQGNSA. CDR3 in DNA: TGTGCCAGCAGCTTAAAAGGAGGCAATCAGCCCCAGCATTTT. Its translation is CASSLKGGNQPQHF.

The chain links TRBV6-6 to TRBJ2-3; 7 nucleotides align to TRBD2. The CDR3 covers 13 residues. Germline V gives CDR1 MNHNY, CDR2 SVGAGI (reference sequence). The V segment lost 6 bases and the J segment 3 bases; nucleotides outside the gene matches: 3. CDR3 sequence reads: CASRTGGTDTQYF. DNA for the CDR3: TGTGCCAGCAGGACGGGGGGAACAGATACGCAGTATTTT.

This clone has just a few counts. The rearrangement uses TRBV19 and TRBJ2-3; perhaps D is TRBD1 or TRBD2 (5 bases each). V lost 5 bases to trimming and J lost 1 base, with 16 bases between them. The germline CDR1 and CDR2 sequences are LNHDA and SQIVND (reference sequence). This CDR3 has 16 residues. The CDR3 nucleotides read TGTGCCAGTAGTTCCAGAGACGGGGCTGGCACAGATACGCAGTATTTT. Its translation is CASSSRDGAGTDTQYF.

V is TRBV4-1 and J is TRBJ2-7; D gene uncertain. Trimming removed 5 bases at V and 6 bases at J, with 11 bases between. Germline V lookup: CDR1 MGHRA, CDR2 YSYEKL. The CDR3 is 12 amino acids. For the CDR3, the DNA is TGCGCCAGCAGCACCCCCGGCGGCGAGCAGTACTTC. Translated, it gives CASSTPGGEQYF.

V is TRBV5-4 and J is TRBJ2-5, with 7 bases that match TRBD1. The CDR3 consists of 14 residues. Germline V lookup: CDR1 SGHNT, CDR2 YYREEE (reference sequence). V lost 2 bases and J lost 4; bases outside the gene matches: 5. CDR3 DNA sequence: TGTGCCAGCAGCTTCCTGGACAGGAGAGAGACCCAGTACTTC. As protein: CASSFLDRRETQYF.

The chain joins TRBV6-5 to TRBJ1-2; the D gene is possibly TRBD1 (5 bases). CDR3 size: 15 residues. The V end was cut by 2 bases, the J end by 2 bases, with 12 bases between. CDR1 is MNHEY and CDR2 is SVGAGI in the germline V gene. CDR3 sequence reads: CASSYGAGTNYGYTF. The CDR3 nucleotides are TGTGCCAGCAGTTACGGGGCAGGCACAAACTATGGCTACACCTTC.

This clone was counted a few times. The J gene is TRBJ1-1, the V gene TRBV4-1, with 8 bases aligning to TRBD1. This CDR3 region has 14 residues. Germline CDR1 MGHRA, CDR2 YSYEKL. V lost 0 bases, J lost 4 bases, and 1 base stayed unmatched. CDR3 sequence (DNA): TGCGCCAGCAGCCAAGAAGGACAGGGCACTGAAGCTTTCTTT. Amino acid sequence: CASSQEGQGTEAFF.

V and J are TRBV7-6 and TRBJ2-7; TRBD1 matches 7 bases. The CDR3 is 15 amino acids. Germline CDR1 is SGHVS and CDR2 is FNYEAQ. After removal of 4 bases from V and 0 bases from J, the junction contained 6 bases not matched to a gene. CDR3 in DNA: TGTGCCAGCAGCTCGAGACAGGGTACCTCCTACGAGCAGTACTTC. It encodes CASSSRQGTSYEQYF.

The V call is TRBV7-6, the J call TRBJ1-1, with D perhaps TRBD1 (6 bases). V lost 1 base, J lost 5 bases, and 11 bases lay in between. Germline CDR1 SGHVS, CDR2 FNYEAQ. The CDR3 is made up of 14 amino acids. CDR3 residues: CASSLETGRTEAFF. The CDR3 DNA reads as TGTGCCAGCAGCTTAGAAACAGGGCGGACTGAAGCTTTCTTT.

The V gene is TRBV7-6, the J gene TRBJ2-2; D is undetermined. The CDR3 totals 16 residues. Trimming took off 5 bases at V and 2 bases at J, with 15 bases between the two ends. Germline CDR1 SGHVS, CDR2 FNYEAQ. CDR3 bases: TGTGCCAGCAGCGCAGCCCTAGGAGTTAACACCGGGGAGCTGTTTTTT. Translated, it gives CASSAALGVNTGELFF.

The V gene is TRBV28, the J gene TRBJ1-1; weak D call: TRBD1 (5 bases). This CDR3 is 13 amino acids long. Germline V gives CDR1 MDHEN, CDR2 SYDVKM. The V gene lost 7 bases and the J gene lost 3 bases, with 12 bases spanning the gap. The CDR3 reads CASNAGTYTEAFF. CDR3 in DNA: TGTGCCAGCAACGCAGGGACGTACACTGAAGCTTTCTTT.

The J gene is TRBJ2-1, the V gene TRBV6-5, with D possibly being TRBD1 or TRBD2 (5 bases each). In germline, CDR1 is MNHEY, CDR2 SVGAGI. V was clipped by 4 bases and J by 4 bases, with 14 bases between them. CDR3 length: 15 amino acids. The DNA for the CDR3 is TGTGCCAGCAGTTCCACGGGGCACTTATACAATGAGCAGTTCTTC. This encodes CASSSTGHLYNEQFF.

The genes are TRBV7-9 and TRBJ2-7, with D possibly being TRBD1 or TRBD2 (5 bases each). The V gene's germline CDR1 is SEHNR and CDR2 FQNEAQ (reference sequence). Trimming left V 5 bases short and J 4 bases short, with 15 bases between. The CDR3 runs 14 residues. The CDR3 DNA reads as TGTGCCAGCAGCCTGGGGGTACAGGTGTACGAGCAGTACTTC. Amino acid sequence: CASSLGVQVYEQYF.

V usage is TRBV7-3 and J usage is TRBJ1-1, with D hard to call. With 2 bases removed from V and 4 bases from J, the gap between germline ends came to 11 bases. The CDR3 is 14 residues long. Germline-derived CDR1 and CDR2 are SGHTA and FQGTGA. In DNA form, the CDR3 reads TGTGCCAGCAGCTTAGCGGGTGGTAGCACTGAAGCTTTCTTT. As protein: CASSLAGGSTEAFF.

This clone occurred once. The chain has TRBV19 and TRBJ1-2; 9 nucleotides align to TRBD1. Germline V CDR1 and CDR2: LNHDA, SQIVND (reference sequence). V dropped 2 bases and J dropped 4; count of bases not matched to a gene: 2. The CDR3 loop spans 14 amino acids. The CDR3: CASSIRQGGYGYTF. Written as DNA, the CDR3 is TGTGCCAGTAGTATACGACAGGGGGGCTATGGCTACACCTTC.

V is TRBV5-4 and J is TRBJ2-2; TRBD1 or TRBD2 may be the D gene (6 bases each). Germline loops: CDR1 SGHNT, CDR2 YYREEE (reference sequence). V lost 6 bases to trimming and J lost 6 bases, with 21 bases between them. This CDR3 has 16 amino acids. The CDR3 sequence is CASTQGGVRGAGELFF. CDR3 in DNA: TGTGCCAGCACCCAGGGAGGAGTCAGGGGCGCCGGGGAGCTGTTTTTT.

In regard to this clone: The same CDR3 also results from other DNA sequences found in this sample. The chain combines TRBV30 with TRBJ2-3; D is undetermined. Trimming removed 3 bases at V and 5 bases at J, with 6 bases between. In germline, CDR1 is GTSNPN, CDR2 SVGIG (reference sequence). The CDR3 has 11 amino acids. CDR3 sequence reads: CAWRRLDTQYF. CDR3 bases: TGTGCCTGGAGACGCTTAGATACGCAGTATTTT.

The V and J genes are TRBV30 and TRBJ1-2; 10 positions match TRBD1. The junction had 13 bases not matched to a gene; V was cut back by 2 bases and J by 4 bases. The CDR3 loop spans 17 amino acids. Germline V gene sequence: CDR1 GTSNPN, CDR2 SVGIG (reference sequence). CDR3 loop: CAWSRPRQGAELYGYTF. The DNA for the CDR3 is TGTGCCTGGAGTCGACCGAGACAGGGGGCAGAACTCTATGGCTACACCTTC.

The V and J genes are TRBV4-1 and TRBJ2-1; D gene unclear. Deletions cut 2 bases from V and 2 bases from J, with 13 bases between. The CDR3 consists of 16 residues. The V gene's germline CDR1 is MGHRA and CDR2 YSYEKL. The CDR3 DNA reads TGCGCCAGCAGCCAAATCGAGACACCAACCTACAATGAGCAGTTCTTC. Residues: CASSQIETPTYNEQFF.

V gene TRBV10-3 combines with J gene TRBJ1-1; 10 bases are a match to TRBD1. This CDR3 comprises 16 residues. Germline values: CDR1 ENHRY, CDR2 SYGVKD. V was pared by 7 bases and J by 8 bases, with 16 bases of the junction left unmatched. CDR3 region: CAITEGGQGRLPEAFF. The CDR3, as DNA: TGTGCCATCACCGAGGGGGGACAGGGGAGGTTACCCGAAGCTTTCTTT.

This clone turned up a few times. This specimen includes other DNA sequences encoding the same CDR3. The V and J genes are TRBV27 and TRBJ2-3; possibly TRBD1 or TRBD2 for D (5 bases each). This CDR3 spans 17 amino acids. The germline V and J ends were trimmed by 5 bases and 0 bases, with 18 bases remaining between them. Looked up from germline, CDR1 is MNHEY and CDR2 is SMNVEV (reference sequence). CDR3 in amino acids: CASSRKGPLSSTDTQYF. DNA for the CDR3: TGTGCCAGCAGTCGTAAGGGACCTCTTTCAAGCACAGATACGCAGTATTTT.

The V gene is TRBV6-1, the J gene TRBJ2-3; no definite D call. This CDR3 spans 13 amino acids. Germline V gene sequence: CDR1 MNHNS, CDR2 SASEGT. Between the trimmed V and J ends, which lost 6 bases and 0 bases, there was a span of 7 bases. CDR3 bases: TGTGCCAGCAGCATTAGCAGCACAGATACGCAGTATTTT. This encodes CASSISSTDTQYF.

The chain links TRBV14 to TRBJ1-4, with 8 bases matching TRBD1. With V trimmed by 3 bases and J by 1 base, 1 base remained unmatched. The CDR3 sequence is 15 residues long. Germline lookup yields CDR1 SGHDN and CDR2 FVKESK. CDR3 protein: CASSQTGVTNEKLFF. The CDR3 DNA reads TGTGCCAGCAGCCAGACAGGGGTAACTAATGAAAAACTGTTTTTT.